Below, 18 T cell receptor beta chains from the same sample are listed, as sequenced in a study of control samples from healthy donors and cancer patients. Profiled with immunoSEQ multiplex PCR; TCRdb holds only in-frame clones, not every one. The sample holds approximately 140,000 clones, under 95% seen once. The specimen was blood. Receptors originate from a middle-aged man in good health.

The chain links TRBV28 to TRBJ2-7, with 11 bases matching TRBD1. The CDR3 is made up of 14 amino acids. Germline V gene sequence: CDR1 MDHEN, CDR2 SYDVKM. Trimming removed 8 bases from V and 4 bases from J; junction bases left unmatched: 7. CDR3: CASHPGQGGYEQYF. The CDR3, as DNA: TGTGCCAGCCACCCGGGACAGGGGGGGTACGAGCAGTACTTC.

The chain couples TRBV5-4 to TRBJ1-6, with D possibly TRBD1 on 5 matching bases. The CDR3 totals 15 residues. Germline values: CDR1 SGHNT, CDR2 YYREEE (reference sequence). Trimming removed 6 bases at V and 6 bases at J, with 16 bases between. CDR3 sequence reads: CASTPGRGLNSPLHF. The DNA for the CDR3 is TGTGCCAGCACCCCGGGACGCGGCCTTAATTCACCCCTCCACTTT. Using reference TRBV5-4 and TRBJ1-6 for the parts outside the CDR3, the full variable domain is ETGVTQSPTHLIKTRGQQVTLRCSSQSGHNTVSWYQQALGQGPQFIFQYYREEENGRGNFPPRFSGLQFPNYSSELNVNALELDDSALYLCASTPGRGLNSPLHFGNGTRLTVT.

The chain uses TRBV24-1 and TRBJ2-2; 10 nucleotides line up with TRBD2. Germline trimming cut 5 bases from V and 7 bases from J; bases unmatched to any gene: 9. This CDR3 comprises 16 residues. Looked up from germline, CDR1 is KGHDR and CDR2 is SFDVKD. Written as DNA, the CDR3 is TGTGCCACCAGTGTCGGTAGCGGGAGGCGAGGCGGGGAGCTGTTTTTT. This codes for CATSVGSGRRGGELFF.

This clone was detected only once. The chain links TRBV7-9 to TRBJ1-5; 8 bases align to TRBD1. Germline CDR1 and CDR2: SEHNR and FQNEAQ (reference sequence). CDR3 size: 15 residues. The trim removed 5 bases at V and 2 bases at J, leaving 5 bases unmatched. The chain's CDR3 is CASSLSGQGNQPQHF. As DNA, the CDR3 is TGTGCCAGCAGCCTGTCGGGACAGGGCAATCAGCCCCAGCATTTT.

The chain has TRBV12-5 and TRBJ1-3; D gene unclear. Germline CDR1 is LGHNT and CDR2 is FRNRAP. The V and J ends lost 3 bases and 0 bases respectively, with 6 bases between them. This CDR3 comprises 14 residues. CDR3 DNA: TGTGCTAGTGGTTTAGGAGTCTCTGGAAACACCATATATTTT. This gives the protein CASGLGVSGNTIYF.

The chain is built from TRBV24-1 and TRBJ2-2, with D tentatively TRBD1 or TRBD2 (5 bases each). In germline, CDR1 is KGHDR, CDR2 SFDVKD. This CDR3 region has 17 residues. V was clipped by 4 bases and J by 6 bases, with 20 bases between them. The CDR3 protein is CATSDPRDRSDPGELFF. The DNA for the CDR3 is TGTGCCACCAGTGACCCCCGGGACCGATCGGATCCCGGGGAGCTGTTTTTT.

V gene TRBV5-1 combines with J gene TRBJ2-5; no firm D call. Germline loops: CDR1 SGHRS, CDR2 YFSETQ. The V end was cut by 0 bases, the J end by 4 bases, with 4 bases between. CDR3 length: 12 amino acids. The CDR3, as DNA: TGCGCCAGCAGCTTGGAGGCAGAGACCCAGTACTTC. Encoded protein: CASSLEAETQYF. Full variable domain (rest looked up from reference TRBV5-1 and TRBJ2-5): KAGVTQTPRYLIKTRGQQVTLSCSPISGHRSVSWYQQTPGQGLQFLFEYFSETQRNKGNFPGRFSGRQFSNSRSEMNVSTLELGDSALYLCASSLEAETQYFGPGTRLLVL.

The chain uses TRBV6-2 or TRBV6-3 and TRBJ1-5; D gene ambiguous. The CDR3 covers 15 residues. The V end was cut by 6 bases, the J end by 7 bases, with 19 bases between. Per the germline V gene, CDR1 is MNHEY and CDR2 is SVGEGT. CDR3 sequence: CASSPSRTSGQPQHF. CDR3 coding DNA: TGTGCCAGCAGCCCCTCGAGGACGTCGGGGCAGCCCCAGCATTTT.

V usage is TRBV13 and J usage is TRBJ1-4; perhaps TRBD1 as D (5 bases). Germline values: CDR1 PRHDT, CDR2 FYEKMQ (reference sequence). V was cut by 2 bases and J by 1 base, with 17 bases left in between. This CDR3 contains 18 residues. Here the CDR3 reads CASSLPPTEDLTNEKLFF. Written as DNA, the CDR3 is TGTGCCAGCAGCTTACCCCCGACAGAGGATTTAACTAATGAAAAACTGTTTTTT.

The chain joins TRBV6-5 to TRBJ1-5; no reliable D call. CDR3 size: 14 residues. Trimming pared 4 bases from V and 1 base from J, leaving 8 bases between. Germline CDR1 is MNHEY and CDR2 is SVGAGI. Here the CDR3 reads CASSSGNSNQPQHF. CDR3 DNA sequence: TGTGCCAGCAGTTCGGGTAACAGCAATCAGCCCCAGCATTTT.

The chain uses TRBV6-5 and TRBJ2-2, with TRBD1 identical over 8 bases. V shed 6 bases and J 4 bases; nucleotides not matched to a gene: 7. Germline V gives CDR1 MNHEY, CDR2 SVGAGI. This CDR3 region has 15 residues. The CDR3 here is CASRSPGQATGELFF. Here the CDR3 DNA reads TGTGCCAGCAGGTCACCGGGACAGGCCACCGGGGAGCTGTTTTTT.

This clone is a singleton in its sample. The genes are TRBV9 and TRBJ1-2, with D hard to call. Germline loops: CDR1 SGDLS, CDR2 YYNGEE. This CDR3 has 16 residues. V was trimmed by 0 bases and J by 8 bases, leaving 20 bases between them. The CDR3 protein is CASSVGSRASADGYTF. Written as DNA, the CDR3 is TGTGCCAGCAGCGTAGGGTCCCGTGCGTCGGCAGACGGCTACACCTTC. The full variable domain, its missing parts supplied by reference TRBV9 and TRBJ1-2, is DSGVTQTPKHLITATGQRVTLRCSPRSGDLSVYWYQQSLDQGLQFLIQYYNGEERAKGNILERFSAQQFPDLHSELNLSSLELGDSALYFCASSVGSRASADGYTFGSGTRLTVV.

V is TRBV6-6 and J is TRBJ1-2; TRBD1 might be the D (6 bases). Trimming took 2 bases from V and 3 from J, leaving 10 bases between them. The germline CDR1 and CDR2 sequences are MNHNY and SVGAGI (reference sequence). The CDR3 consists of 14 residues. Written as DNA, the CDR3 is TGTGCCAGCAGTTACGGGGGCTTGGACTATGGCTACACCTTC. This sequence encodes CASSYGGLDYGYTF.

The chain is built from TRBV15 and TRBJ2-1; 9 positions match TRBD1. V was clipped by 6 bases and J by 6 bases; unmatched bases: 6. The CDR3 has 14 amino acids. Germline values: CDR1 LNHNV, CDR2 YYDKDF (reference sequence). The CDR3 bases are TGTGCCACCAGGGGGACAGGGAGTAGCAATGAGCAGTTCTTC. Translating it yields CATRGTGSSNEQFF.

DNA for the CDR3: TGCAGCGCCTCCGGGACGGGAGGGTACGAGCAGTACTTC. Protein product: CSASGTGGYEQYF. The J gene is TRBJ2-7, the V gene TRBV29-1, with 8 nucleotides matching TRBD2. The CDR3 has 13 residues. Germline V lookup: CDR1 SQVTM, CDR2 ANQGSEA. V lost 7 bases and J lost 4; bases outside the gene matches: 9.

The chain recombines TRBV9 with TRBJ2-7; TRBD1 agrees at 9 bases. Trimming cost V 0 bases and J 6 bases; bases outside gene matches: 4. The CDR3 extends over 14 amino acids. The germline gives CDR1 SGDLS, CDR2 YYNGEE. As DNA, the CDR3 is TGTGCCAGCAGCGTAGCTACGGACAGGGGCGAGCAGTACTTC. Amino acid sequence: CASSVATDRGEQYF.

V is TRBV7-9 and J is TRBJ1-2; D unresolved. The CDR3 loop spans 11 amino acids. CDR1 is SEHNR and CDR2 is FQNEAQ in the germline V gene (reference sequence). V lost 10 bases, J lost 6 bases, and 12 bases lay in between. The CDR3 region has the DNA TGTGCCACTAAAACCCGCAATGGCTACACCTTC. Translated: CATKTRNGYTF.

The V and J genes are TRBV27 and TRBJ1-1; possible D gene TRBD1, 6 bases. In germline, CDR1 is MNHEY, CDR2 SMNVEV (reference sequence). The CDR3 totals 14 residues. Trimming removed 3 bases at V and 5 bases at J, with 13 bases between. CDR3 DNA sequence: TGTGCCAGCAGTTTCTTAACAGGGAGGACTGAAGCTTTCTTT. Residues: CASSFLTGRTEAFF.